The 3 T cell receptor beta chains in this list originate from one sample, sequenced in a study of identical twins. One entry per CDR3 protein results from TCRdb running MiXCR on the 5' RACE reads. The sample has under 450,000 distinct CDR3 sequences, about 18% seen once. Sequenced sample: naive T cells sorted from blood. The source is a man in his fifties or sixties in good health.

This clonotype was counted ten times or more. V is TRBV20-1 and J is TRBJ2-1, with TRBD2 matching 8 bases. J gave up 2 bases and V 3 bases, and 0 bases lay outside the gene matches. The CDR3 has 13 residues. Looked up from germline, CDR1 is DFQATT and CDR2 is SNEGSKA (reference sequence). DNA for the CDR3: TGCAGTGCTAGCGGGAGGGCCTACAATGAGCAGTTCTTC. Amino acids: CSASGRAYNEQFF.

The chain has TRBV7-2 and TRBJ2-3; D is perhaps TRBD1 or TRBD2 (5 bases each). This CDR3 is built from 15 residues. Germline CDR1 and CDR2: SGHTA and FQGNSA. Trimming stripped 5 bases from V and 5 bases from J, with 17 bases between. The CDR3 DNA sequence: TGTGCCAGCAGCGCGCGCGGGTCGAGGGGAGATACGCAGTATTTT. Translated: CASSARGSRGDTQYF.

The V and J genes are TRBV20-1 and TRBJ2-7; perhaps TRBD2 as D (5 bases). V lost 0 bases and J lost 3, with 12 bases in between. Looked up from germline, CDR1 is DFQATT and CDR2 is SNEGSKA (reference sequence). This CDR3 is built from 14 residues. The CDR3 sequence: CSARDGGSIYEQYF. The CDR3 nucleotides are TGCAGTGCTAGAGATGGTGGGAGTATCTACGAGCAGTACTTC.